This T cell receptor beta chain stems from a study of T cell responses to AZD1222 COVID-19 vaccine. The germline V gene has CDR1 MGHRA and CDR2 YSYEKL. The ends were cut back, 0 bases at V and 1 base at J, with 10 bases in the middle. The length of the CDR3 is 16 residues. Samples with a second dose at about 4 or about 12 weeks were pooled together. The assay was immunoSEQ multiplex PCR, and TCRdb's table has in-frame clones only and misses some. The sample yields some 180,000 clones, more than 85% seen once. The source of this sequence is an adult who received the AZD1222 COVID-19 vaccine. V gene TRBV4-1 combines with J gene TRBJ1-5, with D possibly TRBD1 on 5 matching bases. Specimen: peripheral blood, collected 28 days after the second AZD1222 dose. CDR3 sequence (DNA): TGCGCCAGCAGCCAAGAGGGGGGTCACAGCAATCAGCCCCAGCATTTT. It translates to CASSQEGGHSNQPQHF.